Below, one T cell receptor beta chain is given with its context. Method: immunoSEQ multiplex PCR; TCRdb's copy keeps in-frame clones and lacks some. The data contain 77,000 or so clones, over 75% of them seen just once; the ten biggest clones take up around 5%. This record comes from a study of OX40 agonist ivuxolimab in advanced cancers. The V gene's germline CDR1 is SGHNT and CDR2 YYREEE (reference sequence). The CDR3 runs to 16 residues. J gave up 2 bases and V 4 bases, and 11 bases lay outside the gene matches. Blood specimens came from baseline, cycle 4 day 1, and cycle 7 day 1. Sequencing used CD4+ or CD8+ T cells sorted from blood, obtained in a trial of the OX40 agonist ivuxolimab. This sequence was found in an adult with an advanced solid tumor such as melanoma, head and neck, liver or kidney cancer. This chain connects TRBV5-4 to TRBJ2-7; 8 bases align to TRBD1. The CDR3 protein is CASSPGGTGTAYEQYF. In DNA form, the CDR3 reads TGTGCCAGCAGCCCCGGAGGGACAGGAACCGCCTACGAGCAGTACTTC.